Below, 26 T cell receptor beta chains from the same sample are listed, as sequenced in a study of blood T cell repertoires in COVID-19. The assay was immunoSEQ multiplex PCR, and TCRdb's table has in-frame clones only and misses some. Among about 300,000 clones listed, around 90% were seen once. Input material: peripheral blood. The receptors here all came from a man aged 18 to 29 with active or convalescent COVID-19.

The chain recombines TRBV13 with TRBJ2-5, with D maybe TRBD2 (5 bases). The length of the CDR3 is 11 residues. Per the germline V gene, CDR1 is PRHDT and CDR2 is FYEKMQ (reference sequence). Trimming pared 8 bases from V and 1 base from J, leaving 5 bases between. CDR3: CASGSQETQYF. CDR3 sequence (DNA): TGTGCCAGCGGGAGCCAAGAGACCCAGTACTTC.

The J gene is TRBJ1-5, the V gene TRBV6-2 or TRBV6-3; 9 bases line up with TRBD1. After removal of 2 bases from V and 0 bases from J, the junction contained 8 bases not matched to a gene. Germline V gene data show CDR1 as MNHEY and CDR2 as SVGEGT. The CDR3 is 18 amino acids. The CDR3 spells CASSYVTGGTYSNQPQHF. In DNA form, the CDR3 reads TGTGCCAGCAGTTACGTGACAGGGGGTACCTATAGCAATCAGCCCCAGCATTTT.

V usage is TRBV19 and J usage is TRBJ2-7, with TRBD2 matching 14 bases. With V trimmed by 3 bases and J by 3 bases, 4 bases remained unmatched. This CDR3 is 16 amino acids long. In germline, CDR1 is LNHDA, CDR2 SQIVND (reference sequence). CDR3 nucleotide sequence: TGTGCCAGTAGTATGGCCGGACTAGCGGGGGGCTACGAGCAGTACTTC. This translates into CASSMAGLAGGYEQYF.

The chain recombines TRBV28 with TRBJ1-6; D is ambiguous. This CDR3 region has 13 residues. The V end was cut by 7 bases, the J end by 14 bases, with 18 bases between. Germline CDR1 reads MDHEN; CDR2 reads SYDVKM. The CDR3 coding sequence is TGTGCCAGCACCGTCCCGTCGCGATCGGCCCTCCACTTT. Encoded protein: CASTVPSRSALHF. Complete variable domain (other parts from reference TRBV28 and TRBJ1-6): DVKVTQSSRYLVKRTGEKVFLECVQDMDHENMFWYRQDPGLGLRLIYFSYDVKMKEKGDIPEGYSVSREKKERFSLILESASTNQTSMYLCASTVPSRSALHFGNGTRLTVT.

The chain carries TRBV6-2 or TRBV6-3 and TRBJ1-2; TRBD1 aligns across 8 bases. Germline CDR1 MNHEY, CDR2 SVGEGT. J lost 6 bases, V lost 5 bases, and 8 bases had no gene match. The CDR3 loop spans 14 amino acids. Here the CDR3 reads CASSLNRGTNGYTF. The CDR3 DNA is TGTGCCAGCAGTCTGAACAGGGGGACGAATGGCTACACCTTC.

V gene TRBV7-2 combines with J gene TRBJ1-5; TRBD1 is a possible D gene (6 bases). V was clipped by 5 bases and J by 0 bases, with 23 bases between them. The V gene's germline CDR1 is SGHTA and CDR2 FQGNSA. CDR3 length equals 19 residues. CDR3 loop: CASSPARTERGISNQPQHF. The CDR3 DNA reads TGTGCCAGCAGCCCCGCTCGGACAGAAAGGGGTATTAGCAATCAGCCCCAGCATTTT.

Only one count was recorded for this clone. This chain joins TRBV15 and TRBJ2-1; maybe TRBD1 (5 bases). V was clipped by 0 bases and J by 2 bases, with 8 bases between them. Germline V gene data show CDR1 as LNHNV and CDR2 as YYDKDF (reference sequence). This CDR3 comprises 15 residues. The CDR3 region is CATSRDPGTYNEQFF. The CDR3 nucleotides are TGTGCCACCAGCAGAGATCCAGGGACCTACAATGAGCAGTTCTTC.

The CDR3 here is CASSETGTGVGYTF. CDR3 coding DNA: TGTGCCAGCAGTGAAACCGGGACGGGGGTCGGCTACACCTTC. The chain carries TRBV6-1 and TRBJ1-2; a weak D match, TRBD1 (5 bases). The CDR3 has 14 amino acids. Germline V gives CDR1 MNHNS, CDR2 SASEGT. Trimming removed 2 bases at V and 8 bases at J, with 15 bases between.

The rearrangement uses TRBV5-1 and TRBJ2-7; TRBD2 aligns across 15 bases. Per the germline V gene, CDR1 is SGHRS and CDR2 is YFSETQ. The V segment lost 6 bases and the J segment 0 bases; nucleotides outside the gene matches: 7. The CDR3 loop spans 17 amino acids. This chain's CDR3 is CASTWTSGGVSSYEQYF. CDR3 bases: TGCGCCAGCACCTGGACTAGCGGGGGGGTTAGCTCCTACGAGCAGTACTTC.

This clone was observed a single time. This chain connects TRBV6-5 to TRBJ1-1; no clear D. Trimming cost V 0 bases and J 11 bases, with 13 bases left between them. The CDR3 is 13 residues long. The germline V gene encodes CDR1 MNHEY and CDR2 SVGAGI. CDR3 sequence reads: CASSYSGSVLAFF. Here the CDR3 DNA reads TGTGCCAGCAGTTACTCGGGTAGCGTGTTGGCTTTCTTT.

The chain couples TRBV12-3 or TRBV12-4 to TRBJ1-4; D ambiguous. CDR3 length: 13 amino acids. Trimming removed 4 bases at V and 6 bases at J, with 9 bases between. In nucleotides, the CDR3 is TGTGCCAGCAGTTACGTGGCGGATGAAAAACTGTTTTTT. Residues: CASSYVADEKLFF.

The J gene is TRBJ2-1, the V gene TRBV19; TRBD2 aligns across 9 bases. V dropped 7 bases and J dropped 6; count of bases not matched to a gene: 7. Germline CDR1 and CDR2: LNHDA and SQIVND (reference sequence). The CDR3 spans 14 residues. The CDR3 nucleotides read TGTGCCAGTATGAAGCGGGGGGTCTCCAATGAGCAGTTCTTC. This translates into CASMKRGVSNEQFF.

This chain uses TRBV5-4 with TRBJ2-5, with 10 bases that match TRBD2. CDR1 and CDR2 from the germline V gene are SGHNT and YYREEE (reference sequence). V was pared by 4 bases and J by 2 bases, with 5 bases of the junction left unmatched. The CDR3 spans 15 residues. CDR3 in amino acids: CASSALAGVQETQYF. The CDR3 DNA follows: TGTGCCAGCAGCGCCCTAGCGGGGGTTCAAGAGACCCAGTACTTC.

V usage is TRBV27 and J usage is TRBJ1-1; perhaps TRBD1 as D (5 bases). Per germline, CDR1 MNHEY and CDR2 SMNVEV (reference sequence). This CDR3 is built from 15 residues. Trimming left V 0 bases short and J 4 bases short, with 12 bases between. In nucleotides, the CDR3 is TGTGCCAGCAGTTTATCGTCGGGGGTCGGCACTGAAGCTTTCTTT. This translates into CASSLSSGVGTEAFF.

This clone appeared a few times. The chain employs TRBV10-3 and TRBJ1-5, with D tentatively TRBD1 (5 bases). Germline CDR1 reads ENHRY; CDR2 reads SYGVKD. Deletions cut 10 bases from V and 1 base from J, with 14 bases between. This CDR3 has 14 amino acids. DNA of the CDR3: TGTGCCACTGGGGCAGAATTAAGCAATCAGCCCCAGCATTTT. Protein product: CATGAELSNQPQHF.

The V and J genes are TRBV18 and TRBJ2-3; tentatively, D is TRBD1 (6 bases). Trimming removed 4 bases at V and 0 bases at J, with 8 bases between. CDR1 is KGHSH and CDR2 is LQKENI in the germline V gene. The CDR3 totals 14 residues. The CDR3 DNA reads TGTGCCAGCTCACGGACAGCAAGCACAGATACGCAGTATTTT. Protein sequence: CASSRTASTDTQYF.

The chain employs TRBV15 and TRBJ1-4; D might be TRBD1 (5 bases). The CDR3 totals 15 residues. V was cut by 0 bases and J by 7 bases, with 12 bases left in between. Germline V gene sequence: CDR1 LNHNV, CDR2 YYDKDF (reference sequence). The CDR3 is CATSRDQDNPEKLFF. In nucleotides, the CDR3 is TGTGCCACCAGCAGAGATCAGGACAATCCTGAAAAACTGTTTTTT. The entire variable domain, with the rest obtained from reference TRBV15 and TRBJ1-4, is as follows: DAMVIQNPRYQVTQFGKPVTLSCSQTLNHNVMYWYQQKSSQAPKLLFHYYDKDFNNEADTPDNFQSRRPNTSFCFLDIRSPGLGDTAMYLCATSRDQDNPEKLFFGSGTQLSVL.

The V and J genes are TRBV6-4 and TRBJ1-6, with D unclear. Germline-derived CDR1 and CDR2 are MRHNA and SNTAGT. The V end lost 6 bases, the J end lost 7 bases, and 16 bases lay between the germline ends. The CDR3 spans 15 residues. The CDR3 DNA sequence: TGTGCCAGCAGCCCGTCAGTTGCCCCGAATTCACCCCTCCACTTT. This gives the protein CASSPSVAPNSPLHF.

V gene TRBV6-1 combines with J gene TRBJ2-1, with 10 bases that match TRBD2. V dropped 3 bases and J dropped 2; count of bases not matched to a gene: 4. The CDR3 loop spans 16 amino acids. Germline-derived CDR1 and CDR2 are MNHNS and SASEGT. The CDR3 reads CASSEELAGAYNEQFF. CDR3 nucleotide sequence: TGTGCCAGCAGTGAGGAGCTAGCGGGGGCCTACAATGAGCAGTTCTTC.

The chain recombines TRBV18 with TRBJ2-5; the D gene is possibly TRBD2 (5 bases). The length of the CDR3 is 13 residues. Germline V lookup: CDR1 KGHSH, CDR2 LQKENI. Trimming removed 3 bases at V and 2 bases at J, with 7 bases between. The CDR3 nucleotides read TGTGCCAGCTCACCGGACTTTCAAGAGACCCAGTACTTC. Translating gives CASSPDFQETQYF.

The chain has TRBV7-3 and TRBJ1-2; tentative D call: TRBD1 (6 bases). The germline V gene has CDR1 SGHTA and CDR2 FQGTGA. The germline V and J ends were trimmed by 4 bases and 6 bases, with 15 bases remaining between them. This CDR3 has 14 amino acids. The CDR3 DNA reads TGTGCCAGCAGCTCGCAGGGGTTTTCGGATGGCTACACCTTC. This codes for CASSSQGFSDGYTF.

CDR3 sequence (DNA): TGCGCCAGCAGCCAAACGGACAGGGAACTCTATGGCTACACCTTC. It codes for CASSQTDRELYGYTF. The V call is TRBV4-3, the J call TRBJ1-2, with TRBD1 matching 8 bases. The CDR3 runs 15 residues. Trimming at V came to 2 bases and at J to 4 bases, leaving 6 bases not matched to a gene. Germline CDR1 reads LGHNA; CDR2 reads YSLEER.

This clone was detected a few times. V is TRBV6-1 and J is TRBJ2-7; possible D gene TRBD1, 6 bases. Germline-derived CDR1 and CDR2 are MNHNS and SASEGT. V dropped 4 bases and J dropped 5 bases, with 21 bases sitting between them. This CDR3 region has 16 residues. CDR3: CASSGLVQGFGNEQYF. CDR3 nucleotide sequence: TGTGCCAGCAGTGGATTAGTTCAGGGGTTTGGCAACGAGCAGTACTTC.

The CDR3 DNA reads as TGTGCCAGCAGCCCTATCCCAGGCAATCCTTCACCCCTCCACTTT. Translation gives CASSPIPGNPSPLHF. This chain joins TRBV7-8 and TRBJ1-6; D is unresolved. V was cut by 5 bases and J by 9 bases, with 17 bases left in between. This CDR3 spans 15 amino acids. The V gene's germline CDR1 is SGHVS and CDR2 FQNEAQ.

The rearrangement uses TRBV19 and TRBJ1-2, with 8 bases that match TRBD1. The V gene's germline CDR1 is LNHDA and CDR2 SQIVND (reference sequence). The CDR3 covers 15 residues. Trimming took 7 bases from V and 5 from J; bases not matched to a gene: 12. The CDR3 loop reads CASTIGLGTGYGYTF. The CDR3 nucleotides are TGTGCCAGTACCATTGGGTTGGGGACAGGTTATGGCTACACCTTC.

CDR3 loop: CASRKQGVSTDTQYF. In nucleotides, the CDR3 is TGTGCCAGCAGGAAACAGGGGGTAAGCACAGATACGCAGTATTTT. The chain joins TRBV9 to TRBJ2-3, with TRBD1 matching 8 bases. After removal of 5 bases from V and 0 bases from J, the junction contained 5 bases not matched to a gene. This CDR3 comprises 15 residues. CDR1 is SGDLS, CDR2 YYNGEE, per germline.